The 8 T cell receptor beta chains below come from one sample, sequenced in a study of T cells expressing NK-cell markers. TCRdb reprocessed the 5' RACE reads and reports one entry per CDR3 protein, with no DNA. The listing contains around 260,000 distinct CDR3 sequences. The sample was blood T cells: a sorted CD56 or NKG2C T cell subset, CD4+ or CD8+ T cells, or bulk PBMC T cells (not recorded which). The source is a woman between 18 and 75 years old in good health.

This chain uses TRBV11-3 with TRBJ2-2; TCRdb's D call, TRBD2, is unchecked because there is no DNA. Germline loops: CDR1 SGHNT, CDR2 YENEEA. This CDR3 is built from 15 residues. The CDR3 is CASSARRKGYGELFF.

The genes are TRBV20-1 and TRBJ1-5; absent DNA, TCRdb's TRBD1 call cannot be checked. The CDR3 spans 14 residues. Germline V lookup: CDR1 DFQATT, CDR2 SNEGSKA (reference sequence). The CDR3 here is CSARDRTGVQPQHF.

The rearrangement joins TRBV7-2 to TRBJ1-6. CDR1 is SGHTA and CDR2 is FQGNSA in the germline V gene. The CDR3 sequence is 13 residues long. The CDR3 sequence is CASSLEGKSPLHF.

V and J are TRBV4-3 and TRBJ1-5. The V gene's germline CDR1 is LGHNA and CDR2 YSLEER. This CDR3 spans 13 amino acids. CDR3 protein: CASSQEFGQPQHF.

CDR3 loop: CAWSVGLAGGETQYF. The chain recombines TRBV30 with TRBJ2-5; TCRdb gives TRBD2 as the D gene, but with no DNA this cannot be confirmed. The CDR3 covers 15 residues. The V gene's germline CDR1 is GTSNPN and CDR2 SVGIG (reference sequence).

The chain combines TRBV19 with TRBJ2-3; TCRdb's D call, TRBD2, is unchecked because there is no DNA. Germline V gene lookup returns CDR1 LNHDA and CDR2 SQIVND (reference sequence). This CDR3 spans 14 amino acids. CDR3 protein: CASSTRGRSDTQYF.

The chain combines TRBV5-4 with TRBJ2-5; TCRdb's assignment of TRBD2 cannot be checked, as there is no DNA. The CDR3 totals 15 residues. Per the germline V gene, CDR1 is SGHNT and CDR2 is YYREEE (reference sequence). The chain's CDR3 is CASSPPSGRPETQYF.

The chain joins TRBV28 to TRBJ1-5; TCRdb indicates TRBD1, and absent DNA this call remains unverified. The CDR3 contains 16 residues. Germline CDR1 is MDHEN and CDR2 is SYDVKM. The CDR3 sequence: CASSVQGRGSNQPQHF.